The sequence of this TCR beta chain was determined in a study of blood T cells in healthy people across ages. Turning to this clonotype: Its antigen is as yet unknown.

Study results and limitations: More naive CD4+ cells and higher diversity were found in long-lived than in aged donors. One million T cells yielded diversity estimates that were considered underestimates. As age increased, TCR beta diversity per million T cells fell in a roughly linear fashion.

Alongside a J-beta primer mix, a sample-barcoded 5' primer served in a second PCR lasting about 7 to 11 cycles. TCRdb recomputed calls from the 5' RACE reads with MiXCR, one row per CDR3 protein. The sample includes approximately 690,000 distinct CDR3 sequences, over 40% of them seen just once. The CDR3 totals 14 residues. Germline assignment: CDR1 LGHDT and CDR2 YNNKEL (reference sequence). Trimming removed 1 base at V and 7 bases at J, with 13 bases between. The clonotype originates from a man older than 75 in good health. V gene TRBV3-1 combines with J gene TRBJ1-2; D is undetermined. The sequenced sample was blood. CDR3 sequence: CASSQVSAGIGYTF. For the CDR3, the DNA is TGTGCCAGCAGCCAAGTAAGCGCGGGTATTGGCTACACCTTC.